What follows describes a single T cell receptor (beta chain). Its specificity is not known. TCRdb's table, derived via immunoSEQ multiplex PCR, lists solely in-frame clones and lacks some. This table has 60,000 to 75,000 clones, 60% to 75% appearing once. The data originate from a study of vaccination effects on CD4 cells after COVID-19. Ahead of sequencing, the ViraFEST assay grew antigen-specific CD4+ T cells using viral peptide pools. Isolating CD4+ T cells followed roughly ten days of culture. This individual tested PCR-positive for SARS-CoV-2 infection between March and December 2020. Whole-study results and caveats: Clones induced by infection and by vaccine showed marked clonal contraction late after vaccination. Convalescents' post-vaccination spike-reactive clones were chiefly new, vaccine-induced ones.

The material was CD4+ T cells from PBMCs cultured with HIV peptides, obtained before COVID-19 vaccination. Subset specified: HIV-1 Nef peptide pool negative control/reference culture. The receptor was isolated from a human donor who had a prior SARS-CoV-2 infection.

Here the CDR3 DNA reads TGTGCCAGCAGCACCGTAAGCAAGAGTGGTTCACCCCTCCACTTT. It specifies CASSTVSKSGSPLHF. The rearrangement uses TRBV6-5 and TRBJ1-6; no clear D. The germline CDR1 and CDR2 sequences are MNHEY and SVGAGI. The CDR3 extends over 15 amino acids. V was pared by 6 bases and J by 9 bases, with 18 bases between.